This section outlines one T cell receptor beta chain sequence together with its context. This specimen comes from a study of blood T cell repertoires in COVID-19. The CDR3 consists of 13 residues. Germline CDR1 and CDR2: LNHDA and SQIVND (reference sequence). The V gene lost 5 bases and the J gene lost 7 bases, with 14 bases spanning the gap. Original analysis: Researchers report that nucleated cell counts were estimated from reference gene primer amplification. This table comes from immunoSEQ multiplex PCR, and its TCRdb copy is limited to in-frame clones, with some not included. Clone size and the V and J calls come from that table; the DNA yielded D and trimming. The sample holds 220,000 or so clones, roughly 84% seen once.

The sequence was obtained from a man aged 25 to 45 with active or convalescent COVID-19. The specimen sequenced was peripheral blood. The chain combines TRBV19 with TRBJ1-2; D is possibly TRBD1 (6 bases). In DNA form, the CDR3 reads TGTGCCAGTAGTTCTGGACAGTCCGGTGGCTACACCTTC. Protein: CASSSGQSGGYTF.